Listed here are 31 T cell receptor beta chains from one sample, sequenced in a study of early T cells in non-severe SARS-CoV-2 infection. TCRdb used MiXCR to reprocess the 5' RACE reads, holding one entry per CDR3 protein. The table lists over 50,000 distinct CDR3 sequences, about 9.3% of them singletons. Material for sequencing was whole blood. The receptor source for this set is an adult who was a healthcare worker with PCR-confirmed SARS-CoV-2 infection or an uninfected control (not recorded which).

Only a few counts were recorded for this clonotype. This chain joins TRBV28 and TRBJ2-7; 9 bases align to TRBD1. With V trimmed by 6 bases and J by 3 bases, 3 bases remained unmatched. The CDR3 is 13 amino acids. Looked up from germline, CDR1 is MDHEN and CDR2 is SYDVKM. Here the CDR3 DNA reads TGTGCCAGCAGGGGACAGGGAGGCTACGAGCAGTACGTC. Protein: CASRGQGGYEQYV.

This clonotype was found a few times. This sequence joins TRBV5-1 and TRBJ2-5; D may be TRBD2 (5 bases). The CDR3 covers 15 residues. The V end lost 6 bases, the J end lost 2 bases, and 17 bases lay between the germline ends. Germline V gene lookup returns CDR1 SGHRS and CDR2 YFSETQ. The CDR3 nucleotides are TGCGCCAGCACTAAACAGCTAGCTATACAAGAGACCCAGTACTTC. It encodes CASTKQLAIQETQYF.

There are a few counts of this clonotype. V and J are TRBV20-1 and TRBJ2-5; D not certain. Trimming left V 5 bases short and J 7 bases short, with 11 bases between. Germline V gene sequence: CDR1 DFQATT, CDR2 SNEGSKA (reference sequence). CDR3 size: 11 residues. The CDR3 coding sequence is TGCAGTGCTCTCGCCCAAACGACCCAGTACTTC. It translates to CSALAQTTQYF.

This chain uses TRBV28 with TRBJ2-6, with D possibly TRBD1 on 6 matching bases. Germline V lookup: CDR1 MDHEN, CDR2 SYDVKM. The V and J ends lost 7 bases and 4 bases respectively, with 14 bases between them. CDR3 length equals 15 residues. CDR3 DNA: TGTGCCAGCAACACACAGGGCTCAGGGGCCAACGTCCTGACTTTC. Translation: CASNTQGSGANVLTF.

This clonotype has more than one count but fewer than ten. The chain joins TRBV7-9 to TRBJ2-1; 12 bases are shared with TRBD2. The germline V gene encodes CDR1 SEHNR and CDR2 FQNEAQ (reference sequence). The CDR3 has 14 residues. J gave up 8 bases and V 7 bases, and 6 bases lay outside the gene matches. The CDR3 is CASTTSGGPYEQFF. In nucleotides, the CDR3 is TGTGCCAGCACCACTAGCGGGGGGCCCTATGAGCAGTTCTTC.

The chain employs TRBV6-1 and TRBJ2-3, with D hard to call. Germline V gives CDR1 MNHNS, CDR2 SASEGT. CDR3 length: 15 residues. With 6 bases removed from V and 1 base from J, the gap between germline ends came to 14 bases. CDR3 protein: CASRELGPGTDTQYF. The DNA for the CDR3 is TGTGCCAGCAGGGAATTAGGGCCGGGCACAGATACGCAGTATTTT.

The table lists this clonotype with a count of one. The gene calls are TRBV29-1 and TRBJ2-3; 7 positions match TRBD1. Germline V CDR1 and CDR2: SQVTM, ANQGSEA. V lost 7 bases and J lost 2; bases outside the gene matches: 9. The CDR3 runs to 14 residues. CDR3 bases: TGCAGCGCAAAACCAGGGGGTCCCACAGATACGCAGTATTTT. Translating gives CSAKPGGPTDTQYF.

This clonotype was seen more than once but under ten times. This chain joins TRBV15 and TRBJ1-1, with D possibly being TRBD1 (5 bases). Germline V gene sequence: CDR1 LNHNV, CDR2 YYDKDF (reference sequence). The CDR3 is 14 residues long. The V and J ends lost 8 bases and 0 bases respectively, with 13 bases between them. CDR3 amino acids: CATDQGILNTEAFF. In nucleotides, the CDR3 is TGTGCCACCGACCAGGGAATTTTGAACACTGAAGCTTTCTTT.

There are a few counts of this clonotype. The genes are TRBV3-1 and TRBJ1-4; D gene ambiguous. The CDR3 sequence is 12 residues long. Per germline, CDR1 LGHDT and CDR2 YNNKEL (reference sequence). V was clipped by 0 bases and J by 10 bases, with 6 bases between them. CDR3 residues: CASSQDPIKLFF. Here the CDR3 DNA reads TGTGCCAGCAGCCAAGATCCTATAAAACTGTTTTTT.

The rearrangement uses TRBV2 and TRBJ2-2; the match to TRBD1 covers 11 bases. The germline gives CDR1 SNHLY, CDR2 FYNNEI. The CDR3 is 15 residues long. Trimming took 3 bases from V and 7 from J; bases not matched to a gene: 4. Here the CDR3 DNA reads TGTGCCAGCAGTGACGGACAGGGGGCAAACGGGGAGCTGTTTTTT. Translation: CASSDGQGANGELFF.

This clonotype was found a few times. CDR3 DNA: TGTGCCAGCAGCCTTAATAAGGGTGGGTCAGATACGCAGTATTTT. Amino acid sequence: CASSLNKGGSDTQYF. This sequence joins TRBV7-6 and TRBJ2-3; D gene ambiguous. V gave up 5 bases and J gave up 4 bases, with 16 bases separating them. CDR1 SGHVS and CDR2 FNYEAQ come from the germline V gene. The CDR3 is made up of 15 amino acids.

This chain connects TRBV30 to TRBJ1-1; weak D call: TRBD1 (5 bases). The V gene's germline CDR1 is GTSNPN and CDR2 SVGIG (reference sequence). The CDR3 sequence is 13 residues long. Trimming removed 4 bases at V and 0 bases at J, with 9 bases between. CDR3: CAWNRGLNTEAFF. The CDR3 coding sequence is TGTGCCTGGAATCGGGGCCTGAACACTGAAGCTTTCTTT. Supplemented by reference TRBV30 and TRBJ1-1, the full variable domain reads SQTIHQWPATLVQPVGSPLSLECTVEGTSNPNLYWYRQAAGRGLQLLFYSVGIGQISSEVPQNLSASRPQDRQFILSSKKLLLSDSGFYLCAWNRGLNTEAFFGQGTRLTVV.

This clonotype was counted between two and nine times. The rearrangement joins TRBV5-4 to TRBJ2-7; 7 bases match TRBD1. The germline gives CDR1 SGHNT, CDR2 YYREEE (reference sequence). This CDR3 has 14 amino acids. With 2 bases clipped from V and 6 bases from J, the junction kept 8 bases outside the gene matches. In DNA, the CDR3 is TGTGCCAGCAGCTTCAACAGGGGTGGTAGCGAGCAGTACGTC. This encodes CASSFNRGGSEQYV.

This clonotype occurred a few times. V and J are TRBV18 and TRBJ2-5, with D maybe TRBD1 (5 bases). Germline V gene data show CDR1 as KGHSH and CDR2 as LQKENI. Trimming removed 2 bases at V and 5 bases at J, with 15 bases between. The CDR3 is 15 residues long. CDR3 loop: CASSPGSSGSETQYF. Written as DNA, the CDR3 is TGTGCCAGCTCACCAGGTTCATCAGGGTCCGAGACCCAGTACTTC. The entire variable domain, with the rest obtained from reference TRBV18 and TRBJ2-5, is as follows: NAGVMQNPRHLVRRRGQEARLRCSPMKGHSHVYWYRQLPEEGLKFMVYLQKENIIDESGMPKERFSAEFPKEGPSILRIQQVVRGDSAAYFCASSPGSSGSETQYFGPGTRLLVL.

V and J are TRBV14 and TRBJ2-2, with D uncertain. The CDR3 loop spans 13 amino acids. Per the germline V gene, CDR1 is SGHDN and CDR2 is FVKESK. V lost 0 bases and J lost 8, with 7 bases in between. CDR3: CASSQEGGGELFF. For the CDR3, the DNA is TGTGCCAGCAGCCAAGAAGGCGGAGGGGAGCTGTTTTTT.

In its sample, this clonotype was seen a few times. The V call is TRBV27, the J call TRBJ1-1; TRBD1 might be the D (5 bases). V lost 2 bases to trimming and J lost 0 bases, with 10 bases between them. The CDR3 extends over 15 amino acids. From germline, CDR1 is MNHEY and CDR2 SMNVEV (reference sequence). CDR3 region: CASSLGAALNTEAFF. The CDR3 DNA follows: TGTGCCAGCAGTTTAGGGGCGGCCCTGAACACTGAAGCTTTCTTT.

In this sample, this clonotype turned up a few times. The chain combines TRBV18 with TRBJ2-3; TRBD1 might be the D (6 bases). The V and J ends lost 2 bases and 4 bases respectively, with 7 bases between them. CDR1 and CDR2 (germline): KGHSH, LQKENI. The CDR3 length is 13 residues. The CDR3 region is CASSPGGSDTQYF. DNA of the CDR3: TGTGCCAGCTCACCAGGGGGCTCAGATACGCAGTATTTT. Complete variable domain (other parts from reference TRBV18 and TRBJ2-3): NAGVMQNPRHLVRRRGQEARLRCSPMKGHSHVYWYRQLPEEGLKFMVYLQKENIIDESGMPKERFSAEFPKEGPSILRIQQVVRGDSAAYFCASSPGGSDTQYFGPGTRLTVL.

In its sample, this clonotype was seen a few times. The chain is built from TRBV5-1 and TRBJ1-6; D gene unclear. V shed 7 bases and J shed 10 bases, with 15 bases lying between them. The CDR3 spans 13 residues. Germline assignment: CDR1 SGHRS and CDR2 YFSETQ. DNA for the CDR3: TGCGCCAGCTCCGGGGTGATGGGGTCACCCCTCCACTTT. Its translation is CASSGVMGSPLHF.

This clonotype showed up many times. V gene TRBV6-1 combines with J gene TRBJ2-7; 7 bases match TRBD1. The CDR3 totals 14 residues. Germline loops: CDR1 MNHNS, CDR2 SASEGT. With V trimmed by 3 bases and J by 4 bases, 6 bases remained unmatched. CDR3 sequence: CASSDRDSLYEQYV. Here the CDR3 DNA reads TGTGCCAGCAGTGACCGGGACAGCCTTTACGAGCAGTACGTC.

Ten or more counts support this clonotype. The chain employs TRBV19 and TRBJ2-2; no firm D call. Trimming took 5 bases from V and 1 from J, leaving 5 bases between them. The CDR3 consists of 13 residues. In germline, CDR1 is LNHDA, CDR2 SQIVND (reference sequence). CDR3 bases: TGTGCCAGTAGTCGACAGAACACCGGGGAGCTGTTTTTT. Translated: CASSRQNTGELFF.

This rearrangement joins TRBV7-8 to TRBJ2-1; the match to TRBD2 covers 9 bases. Trimming removed 0 bases from V and 5 bases from J; junction bases left unmatched: 5. Germline V gives CDR1 SGHVS, CDR2 FQNEAQ. The CDR3 covers 16 residues. CDR3 DNA: TGTGCCAGCAGCTTAGCGGTAGCGGGGGTAAACAATGAGCAGTTCTTC. This gives the protein CASSLAVAGVNNEQFF. Together with reference TRBV7-8 and TRBJ2-1, the CDR3 gives the full variable domain: GAGVSQSPRYKVAKRGQDVALRCDPISGHVSLFWYQQALGQGPEFLTYFQNEAQLDKSGLPSDRFFAERPEGSVSTLKIQRTQQEDSAVYLCASSLAVAGVNNEQFFGPGTRLTVL.

The rearrangement uses TRBV20-1 and TRBJ2-3; TRBD2 matches 15 bases. This CDR3 is built from 15 residues. V lost 6 bases, J lost 3 bases, and 4 bases stayed unmatched. Germline-derived CDR1 and CDR2 are DFQATT and SNEGSKA (reference sequence). The CDR3 sequence is CSAKGTSGGTDTQYF. The CDR3 nucleotides are TGCAGTGCCAAAGGGACTAGCGGGGGGACAGATACGCAGTATTTT.

This clonotype was found many times. The chain couples TRBV2 to TRBJ2-7, with a possible D match to TRBD2 (6 bases). The V gene's germline CDR1 is SNHLY and CDR2 FYNNEI. The CDR3 is 15 amino acids. The V and J ends lost 8 bases and 1 base respectively, with 18 bases between them. The CDR3 loop is CASYESGLTSYEQYV. The CDR3 DNA reads TGTGCCAGCTATGAATCGGGACTTACTTCCTACGAGCAGTACGTC.

This clonotype was detected a few times. The CDR3 loop is CASSRGILSYEQYV. CDR3 sequence (DNA): TGTGCCAGCAGTCGGGGCATCCTTTCCTACGAGCAGTACGTC. The chain couples TRBV6-1 to TRBJ2-7; D may match TRBD1 or TRBD2 (5 bases each). This CDR3 has 14 amino acids. Germline values: CDR1 MNHNS, CDR2 SASEGT. The V gene lost 5 bases and the J gene lost 1 base, with 12 bases spanning the gap.

This clonotype was counted at least ten times. The chain recombines TRBV29-1 with TRBJ2-1; unclear D gene. V lost 4 bases and J lost 9, with 7 bases in between. This CDR3 region has 10 residues. Germline values: CDR1 SQVTM, CDR2 ANQGSEA. The CDR3 nucleotides are TGCAGCGTTGGTGATTTTGAGCAGTTCTTC. Encoded protein: CSVGDFEQFF.

This clonotype was seen a handful of times. The chain uses TRBV10-3 and TRBJ2-3; 10 positions match TRBD1. V was pared by 8 bases and J by 7 bases, with 6 bases of the junction left unmatched. Germline CDR1 reads ENHRY; CDR2 reads SYGVKD. The CDR3 is 13 amino acids. This chain's CDR3 is CAIGSGQGHTQYF. DNA for the CDR3: TGTGCCATCGGATCGGGACAGGGGCATACGCAGTATTTT.

The CDR3 DNA is TGTGCCAGCAGCCAAGAAGTAGCGAATGGCTACACCTTC. It yields the protein CASSQEVANGYTF. V is TRBV3-1 and J is TRBJ1-2, with D unresolved. Trimming took 0 bases from V and 6 from J, leaving 8 bases between them. The germline V gene encodes CDR1 LGHDT and CDR2 YNNKEL (reference sequence). This CDR3 contains 13 residues.

The table lists this clonotype with many counts. The chain couples TRBV25-1 to TRBJ2-5; D is unresolved. Deletions cut 6 bases from V and 0 bases from J, with 11 bases between. This CDR3 has 14 amino acids. The germline V gene encodes CDR1 MGHDK and CDR2 SYGVNS. This CDR3 reads CASSSVLYQETQYF. The CDR3 DNA reads TGTGCCAGCAGCTCAGTATTGTACCAAGAGACCCAGTACTTC.

The chain joins TRBV20-1 to TRBJ1-2; no clear D gene. CDR1 and CDR2 from the germline V gene are DFQATT and SNEGSKA (reference sequence). V lost 0 bases to trimming and J lost 4 bases, with 9 bases between them. CDR3 length: 13 residues. The CDR3 here is CSARDWGSYGYTF. The CDR3 nucleotides are TGCAGTGCTAGAGATTGGGGTAGCTATGGCTACACCTTC.

The rearrangement joins TRBV6-6 to TRBJ2-2; D unresolved. With 6 bases removed from V and 7 bases from J, the gap between germline ends came to 6 bases. Germline CDR1 MNHNY, CDR2 SVGAGI (reference sequence). This CDR3 region has 11 residues. The CDR3 loop reads CASRHGGELFF. In DNA form, the CDR3 reads TGTGCCAGCAGGCACGGCGGGGAGCTGTTTTTT.

In its sample, this clonotype was seen a few times. V and J are TRBV5-6 and TRBJ2-5; D perhaps matches TRBD2 (6 bases). In germline, CDR1 is SGHDT, CDR2 YYEEEE. Trimming stripped 2 bases from V and 2 bases from J, with 13 bases between. The CDR3 loop spans 15 amino acids. The CDR3 DNA reads as TGTGCCAGCAGCTTATCGGGGGTTTTACAAGAGACCCAGTACTTC. Translating it yields CASSLSGVLQETQYF.